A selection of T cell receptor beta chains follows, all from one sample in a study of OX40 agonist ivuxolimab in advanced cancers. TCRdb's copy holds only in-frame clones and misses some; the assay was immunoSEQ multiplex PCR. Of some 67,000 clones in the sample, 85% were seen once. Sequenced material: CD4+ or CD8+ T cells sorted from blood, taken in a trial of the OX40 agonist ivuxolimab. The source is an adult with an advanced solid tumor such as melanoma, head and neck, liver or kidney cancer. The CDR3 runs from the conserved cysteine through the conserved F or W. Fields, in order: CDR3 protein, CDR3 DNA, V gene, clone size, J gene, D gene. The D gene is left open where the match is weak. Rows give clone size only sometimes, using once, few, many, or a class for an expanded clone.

CDR3: CASIPQPGPASGNTIYF; DNA: TGTGCCAGCATTCCCCAACCAGGGCCAGCGTCTGGAAACACCATATATTTT; V: TRBV2; size: .; J: TRBJ1-3; D: .
CDR3: CASSPGLSYEQYF; DNA: TGTGCCAGCAGCCCCGGACTTTCCTACGAGCAGTACTTC; V: TRBV6-1; size: .; J: TRBJ2-7; D: .
CDR3: CASSSTGGARNYGYTF; DNA: TGTGCCAGCAGTTCCACCGGGGGGGCGCGCAACTATGGCTACACCTTC; V: TRBV11-2; size: .; J: TRBJ1-2; D: .
CDR3: CASSLVRYAGVTEAFF; DNA: TGTGCCAGCAGCTTGGTTCGTTATGCAGGGGTCACTGAAGCTTTCTTT; V: TRBV7-9; size: few; J: TRBJ1-1; D: .
CDR3: CASSEGGAPPYGYTF; DNA: TGTGCCAGCAGTGAAGGAGGGGCCCCACCCTATGGCTACACCTTC; V: TRBV6-1; size: few; J: TRBJ1-2; D: .
CDR3: CASSIDRISNQPQHF; DNA: TGTGCCAGTAGTATAGATCGGATAAGCAATCAGCCCCAGCATTTT; V: TRBV19; size: .; J: TRBJ1-5; D: .
CDR3: CASSDPRGDGYTF; DNA: TGTGCCAGCAGTGACCCTAGGGGGGATGGCTACACCTTC; V: TRBV2; size: .; J: TRBJ1-2; D: .
CDR3: CASSPQSQGSYEQYF; DNA: TGTGCCAGCAGCCCCCAATCACAGGGGTCCTACGAGCAGTACTTC; V: TRBV7-6; size: .; J: TRBJ2-7; D: TRBD1
CDR3: CASSLVTNTEAFF; DNA: TGTGCCAGCAGCTTAGTCACGAACACTGAAGCTTTCTTT; V: TRBV7-2; size: .; J: TRBJ1-1; D: .
CDR3: CASSLATGAGRTEAFF; DNA: TGTGCCAGCAGCTTAGCCACAGGGGCCGGGAGGACTGAAGCTTTCTTT; V: TRBV11-2; size: .; J: TRBJ1-1; D: TRBD1
CDR3: CASSRGQEDHEQYF; DNA: TGTGCCAGCAGCCGTGGACAGGAAGACCACGAGCAGTACTTC; V: TRBV5-6; size: .; J: TRBJ2-7; D: TRBD1
CDR3: CASSIAMATEAFF; DNA: TGTGCCAGTAGTATAGCGATGGCCACTGAAGCTTTCTTT; V: TRBV19; size: once; J: TRBJ1-1; D: .
CDR3: CAWSVLGGQKTQYF; DNA: TGTGCCTGGAGTGTACTGGGGGGTCAGAAGACCCAGTACTTC; V: TRBV30; size: once; J: TRBJ2-5; D: .
CDR3: CASSFGGTNEKLFF; DNA: TGCGCCAGCAGCTTTGGAGGTACTAATGAAAAACTGTTTTTT; V: TRBV5-1; size: .; J: TRBJ1-4; D: .
CDR3: CASGLGRGGQNEQFF; DNA: TGTGCTAGTGGTCTTGGGCGGGGGGGCCAGAATGAGCAGTTCTTC; V: TRBV12-5; size: few; J: TRBJ2-1; D: TRBD2
CDR3: CASSFMSVQETQYF; DNA: TGTGCCAGCAGCTTCATGTCAGTCCAAGAGACCCAGTACTTC; V: TRBV7-9; size: .; J: TRBJ2-5; D: .
CDR3: CASSIGRGYGDTQYF; DNA: TGTGCCAGTAGTATCGGCAGGGGATACGGAGATACGCAGTATTTT; V: TRBV19; size: once; J: TRBJ2-3; D: .
CDR3: CAISESPRRASNYGYTF; DNA: TGTGCCATCAGTGAGTCGCCCCGGAGGGCATCTAACTATGGCTACACCTTC; V: TRBV10-3; size: .; J: TRBJ1-2; D: .
CDR3: CASMEGTRSYEQYF; DNA: TGCGCCAGCATGGAAGGGACGCGCTCCTACGAGCAGTACTTC; V: TRBV5-1; size: .; J: TRBJ2-7; D: .
CDR3: CASSLTGLNTEAFF; DNA: TGTGCCAGCAGCCTGACAGGATTGAACACTGAAGCTTTCTTT; V: TRBV7-2; size: once; J: TRBJ1-1; D: .
CDR3: CASSPRMTGGDSPLHF; DNA: TGTGCCAGCTCACCACGTATGACAGGGGGCGACTCACCCCTCCACTTT; V: TRBV18; size: few; J: TRBJ1-6; D: TRBD1
CDR3: CASSGRERGDYGYTF; DNA: TGTGCCAGCAGTGGGAGGGAACGGGGGGACTATGGCTACACCTTC; V: TRBV6-1; size: .; J: TRBJ1-2; D: .
CDR3: CASSQTGRNEKLFF; DNA: TGCGCCAGCAGCCAGACAGGGAGGAATGAAAAACTGTTTTTT; V: TRBV4-1; size: few; J: TRBJ1-4; D: TRBD1
CDR3: CASSFDRDYEQYF; DNA: TGTGCCAGCAGCTTTGACAGGGACTACGAGCAGTACTTC; V: TRBV7-2; size: .; J: TRBJ2-7; D: TRBD1
CDR3: CASSGQGGANTEAFF; DNA: TGTGCCAGTAGTGGGCAGGGAGGGGCGAACACTGAAGCTTTCTTT; V: TRBV19; size: once; J: TRBJ1-1; D: .
CDR3: CASSSTGISEAFF; DNA: TGTGCCAGCAGCTCCACAGGGATCTCTGAAGCTTTCTTT; V: TRBV7-2; size: .; J: TRBJ1-1; D: .
CDR3: CASSLRRGEGNEQFF; DNA: TGTGCCAGCAGCCTAAGACGGGGGGAGGGCAATGAGCAGTTCTTC; V: TRBV7-2; size: .; J: TRBJ2-1; D: TRBD2
CDR3: CASSLPQGGAYEQYF; DNA: TGTGCCAGCAGTTTACCCCAAGGAGGTGCTTACGAGCAGTACTTC; V: TRBV28; size: .; J: TRBJ2-7; D: .
CDR3: CASSPSRGEQYF; DNA: TGTGCCAGCAGCCCCTCCCGGGGCGAGCAGTACTTC; V: TRBV7-2; size: few; J: TRBJ2-7; D: .
CDR3: CASSKTGNTGELFF; DNA: TGTGCCAGTAGCAAGACAGGGAACACCGGGGAGCTGTTTTTT; V: TRBV19; size: .; J: TRBJ2-2; D: .
CDR3: CASTTAPGGGYGYTF; DNA: TGTGCCAGCACAACCGCCCCAGGGGGAGGCTATGGCTACACCTTC; V: TRBV6-1; size: .; J: TRBJ1-2; D: TRBD1
CDR3: CASSLEYRGYNSPLHF; DNA: TGTGCCAGCAGCTTAGAGTACAGGGGATATAATTCACCCCTCCACTTT; V: TRBV7-8; size: .; J: TRBJ1-6; D: TRBD1
CDR3: CASRIGSGELFF; DNA: TGTGCCAGCAGGATAGGGTCCGGGGAGCTGTTTTTT; V: TRBV6-6; size: .; J: TRBJ2-2; D: .
CDR3: CASSLALAGGSGETQYF; DNA: TGTGCCAGCAGCTTAGCCTTAGCGGGAGGGTCTGGAGAGACCCAGTACTTC; V: TRBV7-8; size: .; J: TRBJ2-5; D: TRBD2
CDR3: CASSSSSPYEQYF; DNA: TGTGCCAGCAGTTCAAGTTCTCCCTACGAGCAGTACTTC; V: TRBV28; size: .; J: TRBJ2-7; D: .
CDR3: CASRDTGHNEQFF; DNA: TGTGCCAGCAGGGATACAGGGCACAATGAGCAGTTCTTC; V: TRBV6-1; size: .; J: TRBJ2-1; D: .
CDR3: CASSRGHRGESPLHF; DNA: TGCGCCAGCAGCCGCGGCCACAGGGGAGAGTCACCCCTCCACTTT; V: TRBV4-1; size: .; J: TRBJ1-6; D: TRBD1
CDR3: CASTTGRGSNQPQHF; DNA: TGTGCCAGCACCACAGGGAGAGGGAGCAATCAGCCCCAGCATTTT; V: TRBV5-5; size: .; J: TRBJ1-5; D: .
CDR3: CASSPGRGDYGYTF; DNA: TGTGCCAGCTCACCAGGACGGGGGGACTATGGCTACACCTTC; V: TRBV18; size: .; J: TRBJ1-2; D: .
CDR3: CSSGGGTDTQYF; DNA: TGCAGCTCAGGGGGGGGCACAGATACGCAGTATTTT; V: TRBV29-1; size: .; J: TRBJ2-3; D: .
CDR3: CASSLVSGGLTRTDTQYF; DNA: TGCGCCAGCAGCTTGGTGAGCGGGGGGCTTACCCGCACAGATACGCAGTATTTT; V: TRBV5-1; size: .; J: TRBJ2-3; D: TRBD2
CDR3: CASSGHSGTGGAEAFF; DNA: TGTGCCAGCAGTGGCCATTCCGGGACAGGGGGCGCGGAAGCTTTCTTT; V: TRBV28; size: .; J: TRBJ1-1; D: TRBD1
CDR3: CASLPGLNNEQFF; DNA: TGTGCCAGCTTGCCCGGGTTAAACAATGAGCAGTTCTTC; V: TRBV18; size: .; J: TRBJ2-1; D: .
CDR3: CASSLEQTLSTDTQYF; DNA: TGCGCCAGCAGCTTGGAACAGACCCTAAGCACAGATACGCAGTATTTT; V: TRBV5-1; size: .; J: TRBJ2-3; D: .
CDR3: CAISEEETQYF; DNA: TGTGCCATCAGTGAGGAAGAGACCCAGTACTTC; V: TRBV10-3; size: .; J: TRBJ2-5; D: .
CDR3: CASTTTGRGGEKLFF; DNA: TGTGCCAGCACCACAACGGGGAGAGGTGGTGAAAAACTGTTTTTT; V: TRBV27; size: .; J: TRBJ1-4; D: .
CDR3: CASSLAAGPGNTIYF; DNA: TGTGCCAGCAGCTTAGCGGCAGGGCCTGGAAACACCATATATTTT; V: TRBV7-9; size: .; J: TRBJ1-3; D: .
CDR3: CASSPGQGGYTF; DNA: TGTGCCAGCAGCCCTGGACAGGGCGGGTACACCTTC; V: TRBV7-9; size: few; J: TRBJ1-2; D: TRBD1
CDR3: CASSPGTNTEAFF; DNA: TGCGCCAGCAGCCCAGGCACGAACACTGAAGCTTTCTTT; V: TRBV5-1; size: few; J: TRBJ1-1; D: .
CDR3: CASSLSGSGREQYF; DNA: TGTGCCAGCAGCTTAAGCGGTAGCGGGAGGGAGCAGTACTTC; V: TRBV7-3; size: .; J: TRBJ2-5; D: TRBD2
CDR3: CASSASKAGYTF; DNA: TGTGCCAGCAGCGCCTCAAAGGCGGGCTACACCTTC; V: TRBV9; size: few; J: TRBJ1-2; D: .
CDR3: CAISVTTSYLQETQYF; DNA: TGTGCCATCAGTGTAACCACTAGCTACCTCCAAGAGACCCAGTACTTC; V: TRBV10-3; size: .; J: TRBJ2-5; D: .
CDR3: CASSLMRGIDYGYTF; DNA: TGTGCCAGCAGTTTAATGAGGGGGATCGACTATGGCTACACCTTC; V: TRBV27; size: .; J: TRBJ1-2; D: .
CDR3: CASSLASTSGFNEQFF; DNA: TGTGCCAGCAGCTTAGCGAGTACTAGCGGGTTCAATGAGCAGTTCTTC; V: TRBV7-2; size: .; J: TRBJ2-1; D: TRBD2